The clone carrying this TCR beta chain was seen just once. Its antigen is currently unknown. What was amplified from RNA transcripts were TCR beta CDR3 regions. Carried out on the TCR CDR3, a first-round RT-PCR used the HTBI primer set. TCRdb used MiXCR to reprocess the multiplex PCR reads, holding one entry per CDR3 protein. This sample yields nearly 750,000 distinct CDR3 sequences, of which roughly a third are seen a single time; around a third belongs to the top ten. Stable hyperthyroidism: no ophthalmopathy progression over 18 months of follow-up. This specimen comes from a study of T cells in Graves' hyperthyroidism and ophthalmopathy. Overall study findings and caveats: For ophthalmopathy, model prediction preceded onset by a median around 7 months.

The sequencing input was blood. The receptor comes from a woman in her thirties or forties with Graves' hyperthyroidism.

CDR3 amino acids: CASSDQGGFNYGYTF. In DNA, the CDR3 is TGCGCCAGCAGTGACCAAGGGGGCTTTAACTATGGCTACACCTTC. This sequence joins TRBV5-1 and TRBJ1-2; 7 bases map to TRBD1. The germline gives CDR1 SGHRS, CDR2 YFSETQ. The CDR3 runs to 15 residues. Trimming at V came to 5 bases and at J to 1 base, leaving 8 bases not matched to a gene.